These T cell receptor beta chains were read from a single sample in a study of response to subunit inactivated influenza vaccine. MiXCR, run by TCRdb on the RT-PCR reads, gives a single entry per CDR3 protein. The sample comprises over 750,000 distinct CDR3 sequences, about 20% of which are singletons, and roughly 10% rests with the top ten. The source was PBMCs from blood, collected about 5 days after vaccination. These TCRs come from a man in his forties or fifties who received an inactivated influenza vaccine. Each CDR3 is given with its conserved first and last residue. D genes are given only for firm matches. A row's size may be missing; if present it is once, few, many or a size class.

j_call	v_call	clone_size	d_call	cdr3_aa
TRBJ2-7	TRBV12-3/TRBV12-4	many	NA	CASSLDRRYEQYF
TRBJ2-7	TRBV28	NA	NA	CASSWTYEQYF
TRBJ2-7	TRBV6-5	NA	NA	CASSYSKPTLGEQYF
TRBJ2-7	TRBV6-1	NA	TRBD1	CASGRKTGSEQYF
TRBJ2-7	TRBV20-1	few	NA	CSGRGLSPYEQYF
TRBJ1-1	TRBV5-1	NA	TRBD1	CASSQEQGASSAEAFF
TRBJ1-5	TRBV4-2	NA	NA	CASSPGREQPQHF
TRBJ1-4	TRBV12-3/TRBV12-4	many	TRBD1	CASSGQGPTNEKLFF
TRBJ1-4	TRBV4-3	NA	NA	CASSGTVEEKLFF
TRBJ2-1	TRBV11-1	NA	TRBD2	CASSLDTFQDTVGRVYNEQFF
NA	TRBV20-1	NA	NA	CSASRATDTQHF
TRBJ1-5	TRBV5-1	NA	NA	CASKVQPASNQPQHF
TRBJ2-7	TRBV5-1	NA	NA	CASSPGTAITTYEQYF
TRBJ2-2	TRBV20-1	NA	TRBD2	CSARRTSGTANTGELFF
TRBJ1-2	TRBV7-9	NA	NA	CASSPSARYGYTF
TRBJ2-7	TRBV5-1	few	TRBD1	CASSASGGGYEQYF
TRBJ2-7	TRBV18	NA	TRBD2	CASSSTSGRLSYEQYF
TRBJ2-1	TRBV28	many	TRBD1	CASSWATLGQGATYNEQFF
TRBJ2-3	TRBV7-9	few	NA	CASSPRTPLNSTDTQYF
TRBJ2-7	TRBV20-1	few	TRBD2	CSASRLATYEQYF
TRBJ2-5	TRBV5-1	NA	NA	CASSLPTRSETQYF
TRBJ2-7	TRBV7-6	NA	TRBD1	CASSPLSGTGPYEQYF
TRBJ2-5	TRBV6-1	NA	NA	CASSGPMETQYF
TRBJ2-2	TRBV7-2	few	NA	CASSLSTGLWGLTGELFF
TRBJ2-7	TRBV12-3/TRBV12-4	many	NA	CASSLGTFYEQYF
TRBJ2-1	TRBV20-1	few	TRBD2	CSAISGGAGNEQFF
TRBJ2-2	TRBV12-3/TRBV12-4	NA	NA	CASSLTSPTGELFF
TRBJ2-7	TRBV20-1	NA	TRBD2	CSVSGTSYEQYF
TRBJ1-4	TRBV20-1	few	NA	CSVYRDEKLFF
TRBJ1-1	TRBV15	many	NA	CATSRRTENTEAFF
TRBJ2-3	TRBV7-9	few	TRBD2	CASSPGGDTDTQYF
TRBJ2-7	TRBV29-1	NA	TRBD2	CSVGLAGRDYEQYF
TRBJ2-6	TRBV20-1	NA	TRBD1	CSASSRDRGLYSGANVLTF
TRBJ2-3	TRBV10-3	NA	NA	CAISESVGSTDTQYF
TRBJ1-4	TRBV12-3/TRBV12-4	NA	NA	CASSQIAEKLFF
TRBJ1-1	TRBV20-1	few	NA	CSAGRTASEAFF
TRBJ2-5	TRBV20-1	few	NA	CSARVNGTQYF
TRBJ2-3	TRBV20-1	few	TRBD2	CSARPGLAGADTQYF
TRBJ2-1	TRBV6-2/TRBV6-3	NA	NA	CASSKPGLGREQFF
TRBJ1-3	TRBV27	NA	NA	CASRQGLQGNTIYF
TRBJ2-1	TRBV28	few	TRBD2	CASTPAGTSGRADNEQFF
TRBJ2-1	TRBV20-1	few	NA	CSARAPQYNEQFF
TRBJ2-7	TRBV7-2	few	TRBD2	CASSLAPSAGSEQYF
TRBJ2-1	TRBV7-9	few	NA	CASSPRFSGADEQFF
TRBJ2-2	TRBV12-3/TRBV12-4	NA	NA	CASKGGAVGELFF
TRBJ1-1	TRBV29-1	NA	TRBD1	CSADKTGTLATEAFF
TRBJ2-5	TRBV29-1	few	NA	CSVDLASQETQYF
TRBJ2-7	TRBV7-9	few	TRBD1	CASSVSGQGYEQYF
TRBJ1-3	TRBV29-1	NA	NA	CSVAQSGNTIYF
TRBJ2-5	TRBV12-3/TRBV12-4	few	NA	CASRNDSKETQYF
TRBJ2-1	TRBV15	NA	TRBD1	CATSRTGGYNEQFF
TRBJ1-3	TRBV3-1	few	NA	CASSRSAGNTIYF
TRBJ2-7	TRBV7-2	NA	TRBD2	CASSFGLAGYEQYF
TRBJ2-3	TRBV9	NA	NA	CAGSPLAGKVWGTDTQYF
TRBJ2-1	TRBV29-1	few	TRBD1	CSVAPRTGSRDHNEQFF
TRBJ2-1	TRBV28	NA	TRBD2	CASSLRRLAGALGEQFF
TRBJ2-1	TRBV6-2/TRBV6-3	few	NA	CASSPQITGNEQFF
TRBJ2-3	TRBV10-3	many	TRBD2	CAISVQADGLAEPWGTDTQYF
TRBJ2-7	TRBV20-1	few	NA	CSARPHEQYF